These 17 T cell receptor beta chains originate from one sample sequenced in a study of radiotherapy plus CTLA-4 blockade in lung cancer. Only in-frame clones appear in the TCRdb table, and some are missing; sequencing was by immunoSEQ multiplex PCR. The sample contains 50,000 to 70,000 clones, just over 75% of which appear only once. This material consisted of peripheral blood, taken from a patient treated with radiotherapy plus ipilimumab. These TCRs come from a human donor with non-small cell lung cancer who had a partial response to radiotherapy plus ipilimumab.

The chain's CDR3 is CASGTSGGTDTQYF. In nucleotides, the CDR3 is TGTGCCAGCGGGACTAGCGGAGGCACAGATACGCAGTATTTT. The chain combines TRBV10-3 with TRBJ2-3; 11 bases map to TRBD2. Germline CDR1 ENHRY, CDR2 SYGVKD. V lost 10 bases and J lost 1; bases outside the gene matches: 4. The CDR3 has 14 residues.

The V gene is TRBV5-4, the J gene TRBJ2-5; 8 bases agree with TRBD1. The DNA end is a closer match to TRBJ2-7, so the J assignment may be wrong. CDR3 length equals 15 residues. CDR1 is SGHNT and CDR2 is YYREEE in the germline V gene (reference sequence). The CDR3 region is CASSLQGDLVYEQYF. For the CDR3, the DNA is TGTGCCAGCAGCTTACAGGGGGACCTCGTCTACGAGCAGTACTTC.

The V and J genes are TRBV2 and TRBJ1-1; D is possibly TRBD1 (6 bases). V was clipped by 6 bases and J by 0 bases, with 11 bases between them. Germline V gives CDR1 SNHLY, CDR2 FYNNEI. This CDR3 comprises 14 residues. CDR3 amino acids: CASRRDKLNTEAFF. CDR3 nucleotide sequence: TGTGCCAGCAGAAGGGACAAGTTGAACACTGAAGCTTTCTTT.

For the CDR3, the DNA is TGTGCCAGCATAGCCGGGGGAGACGAAAAACTGTTTTTT. Protein sequence: CASIAGGDEKLFF. The chain recombines TRBV28 with TRBJ1-4; tentatively, D is TRBD1 (5 bases). Germline V CDR1 and CDR2: MDHEN, SYDVKM. Trimming removed 7 bases from V and 8 bases from J, with 14 bases in between. CDR3 length: 13 residues.

The gene calls are TRBV11-2 and TRBJ2-4; 8 bases fit TRBD1. This CDR3 region has 15 residues. Per the germline V gene, CDR1 is SGHAT and CDR2 is FQNNGV. J was trimmed by 4 bases and V by 4 bases; bases with no gene match: 6. DNA of the CDR3: TGTGCCAGCAGCTCCTGGACAGGGACGAAAAACATTCAGTACTTC. Its protein product is CASSSWTGTKNIQYF.

The chain joins TRBV5-1 to TRBJ1-3; 7 positions agree with TRBD1. Germline V CDR1 and CDR2: SGHRS, YFSETQ. There are 16 residues in the CDR3. The junction had 3 bases not matched to a gene; V was cut back by 0 bases and J by 0 bases. The CDR3 here is CASSLGDSYSGNTIYF. The DNA of the CDR3 is TGCGCCAGCAGCTTGGGGGACAGCTACTCTGGAAACACCATATATTTT.

The table lists this clone with a few counts. The chain carries TRBV7-9 and TRBJ2-6, with a tentative D call TRBD1 (5 bases). Looked up from germline, CDR1 is SEHNR and CDR2 is FQNEAQ (reference sequence). The length of the CDR3 is 15 residues. Deletions cut 6 bases from V and 0 bases from J, with 9 bases between. The CDR3 DNA is TGTGCCAGCAGGGGCAGGGCCTCTGGGGCCAACGTCCTGACTTTC. Its protein product is CASRGRASGANVLTF.

This clone has only a few counts. V usage is TRBV30 and J usage is TRBJ1-2; 12 bases align to TRBD1. Per germline, CDR1 GTSNPN and CDR2 SVGIG (reference sequence). V lost 2 bases to trimming and J lost 6 bases; unmatched junction nucleotides: 7. The CDR3 runs 15 residues. DNA of the CDR3: TGTGCCTGGAGTTTATCCGGGACAGGGGGCGATGGCTACACCTTC. It encodes CAWSLSGTGGDGYTF.

The rearrangement links TRBV14 to TRBJ1-1; D is perhaps TRBD1 (5 bases). Trimming left V 10 bases short and J 1 base short, with 16 bases between. CDR3 length equals 14 residues. CDR1 is SGHDN, CDR2 FVKESK, per germline. As DNA, the CDR3 is TGTGCCACCTACGGGGGAGCCGGGAACACTGAAGCTTTCTTT. This translates into CATYGGAGNTEAFF.

The chain combines TRBV7-9 with TRBJ1-5; 9 nucleotides match TRBD1. The CDR3 sequence is 16 residues long. CDR1 SEHNR and CDR2 FQNEAQ come from the germline V gene (reference sequence). V lost 5 bases, J lost 4 bases, and 9 bases stayed unmatched. CDR3 DNA: TGTGCCAGCAGCCTAGGTGACAGGGGGTGGAATCAGCCCCAGCATTTT. Amino acid sequence: CASSLGDRGWNQPQHF.

The rearrangement links TRBV28 to TRBJ2-7, with 11 positions matching TRBD1. The ends lost 5 bases at V and 3 bases at J; junction bases unmatched: 6. The germline V gene encodes CDR1 MDHEN and CDR2 SYDVKM. The CDR3 spans 15 residues. The CDR3 sequence is CASSTGQGGYYEQYF. The CDR3 DNA reads as TGTGCCAGCAGTACGGGACAGGGGGGGTACTACGAGCAGTACTTC.

This clone was seen only a few times. The chain combines TRBV10-3 with TRBJ2-7; 7 nucleotides match TRBD1. The trim removed 3 bases at V and 2 bases at J, leaving 13 bases unmatched. The CDR3 length is 17 residues. The germline CDR1 and CDR2 sequences are ENHRY and SYGVKD. The CDR3 spells CAISESRGSRKPYEQYF. CDR3 nucleotide sequence: TGTGCCATCAGTGAAAGCAGGGGGTCCAGGAAGCCCTACGAGCAGTACTTC.

This chain uses TRBV7-6 with TRBJ2-1; 13 bases line up with TRBD2. Germline V CDR1 and CDR2: SGHVS, FNYEAQ. J gave up 6 bases and V 5 bases, and 7 bases lay outside the gene matches. This CDR3 has 16 amino acids. This CDR3 is CASSPQGTSGANEQFF. Here the CDR3 DNA reads TGTGCCAGCAGCCCTCAGGGGACTAGCGGGGCCAATGAGCAGTTCTTC.

The chain carries TRBV29-1 and TRBJ2-2, with D tentatively TRBD1 (6 bases). Germline V gene lookup returns CDR1 SQVTM and CDR2 ANQGSEA. This CDR3 spans 15 amino acids. V lost 5 bases and J 0 bases, leaving 13 bases between the germline ends. CDR3 residues: CSVTTGGANTGELFF. Here the CDR3 DNA reads TGCAGCGTTACGACTGGGGGCGCGAACACCGGGGAGCTGTTTTTT.

This sequence joins TRBV5-4 and TRBJ1-2; tentatively, D is TRBD1 (5 bases). This CDR3 region has 13 residues. Trimming removed 2 bases at V and 7 bases at J, with 12 bases between. CDR1 and CDR2 (germline): SGHNT, YYREEE (reference sequence). The CDR3 nucleotides are TGTGCCAGCAGCTTCCAGGGAGGCACTGGCTACACCTTC. Protein: CASSFQGGTGYTF.

The rearrangement joins TRBV11-2 to TRBJ1-5; D possibly corresponds to TRBD1 (6 bases). Per germline, CDR1 SGHAT and CDR2 FQNNGV. The CDR3 runs 15 residues. Trimming removed 5 bases from V and 6 bases from J, with 17 bases in between. The chain's CDR3 is CASSPGTLVGQPQHF. The CDR3 DNA follows: TGTGCCAGCAGCCCCGGGACATTAGTAGGTCAGCCCCAGCATTTT.

This clone was recorded a few times. The chain recombines TRBV5-1 with TRBJ1-1; D remains ambiguous. V dropped 1 base and J dropped 8 bases, with 12 bases sitting between them. CDR1 is SGHRS, CDR2 YFSETQ, per germline. This CDR3 has 13 amino acids. CDR3 nucleotide sequence: TGCGCCAGCAGCTTGCTAGAAAAGATGGAAGCTTTCTTT. Residues: CASSLLEKMEAFF.